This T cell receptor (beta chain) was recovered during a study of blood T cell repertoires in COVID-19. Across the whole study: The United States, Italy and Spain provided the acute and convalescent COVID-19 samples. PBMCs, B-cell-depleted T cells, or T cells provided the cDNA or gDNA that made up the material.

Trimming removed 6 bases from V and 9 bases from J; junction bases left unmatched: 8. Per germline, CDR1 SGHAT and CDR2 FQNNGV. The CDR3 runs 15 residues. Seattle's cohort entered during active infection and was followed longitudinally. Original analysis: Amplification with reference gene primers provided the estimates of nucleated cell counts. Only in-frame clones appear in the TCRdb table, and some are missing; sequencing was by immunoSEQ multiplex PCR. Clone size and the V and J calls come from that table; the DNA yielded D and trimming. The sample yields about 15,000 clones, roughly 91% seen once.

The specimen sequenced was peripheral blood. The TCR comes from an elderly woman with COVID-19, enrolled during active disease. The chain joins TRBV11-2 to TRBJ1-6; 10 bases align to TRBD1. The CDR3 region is CASSLPGTGASPLHF. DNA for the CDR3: TGTGCCAGCAGTCTTCCCGGGACAGGGGCTTCACCCCTCCACTTT.